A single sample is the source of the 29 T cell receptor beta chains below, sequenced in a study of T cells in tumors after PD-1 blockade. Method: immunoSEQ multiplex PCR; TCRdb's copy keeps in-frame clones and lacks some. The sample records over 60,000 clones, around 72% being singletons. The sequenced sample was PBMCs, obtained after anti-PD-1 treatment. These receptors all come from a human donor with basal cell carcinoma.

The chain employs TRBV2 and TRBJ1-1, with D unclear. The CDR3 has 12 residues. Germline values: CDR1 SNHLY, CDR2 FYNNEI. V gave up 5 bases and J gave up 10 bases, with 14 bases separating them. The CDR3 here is CASSSDGRAAFF. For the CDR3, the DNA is TGTGCCAGCAGTTCGGACGGCCGCGCAGCTTTCTTT.

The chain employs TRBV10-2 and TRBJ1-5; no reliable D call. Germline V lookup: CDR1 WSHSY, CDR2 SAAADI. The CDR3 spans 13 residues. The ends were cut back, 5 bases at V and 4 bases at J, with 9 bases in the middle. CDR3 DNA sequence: TGCGCCAGCAGTCCAGGAAGGAATCAGCCCCAGCATTTT. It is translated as CASSPGRNQPQHF.

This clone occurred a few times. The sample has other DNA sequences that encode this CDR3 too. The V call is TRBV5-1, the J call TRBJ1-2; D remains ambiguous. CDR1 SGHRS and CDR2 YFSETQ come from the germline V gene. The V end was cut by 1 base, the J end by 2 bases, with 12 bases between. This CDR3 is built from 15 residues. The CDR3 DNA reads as TGCGCCAGCAGCTTGCCGGGCCCCGACAACTATGGCTACACCTTC. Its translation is CASSLPGPDNYGYTF.

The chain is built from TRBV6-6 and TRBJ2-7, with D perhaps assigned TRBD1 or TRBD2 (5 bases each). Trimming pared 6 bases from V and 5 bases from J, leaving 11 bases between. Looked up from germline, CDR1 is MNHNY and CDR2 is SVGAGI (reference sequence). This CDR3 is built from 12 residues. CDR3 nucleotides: TGTGCCAGCAGGCCCGGGACCCACGAGCAGTACTTC. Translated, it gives CASRPGTHEQYF.

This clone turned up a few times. The CDR3 sequence: CASSQEQGFTDTQYF. The CDR3 nucleotides read TGTGCCAGCAGCCAAGAACAGGGTTTCACAGATACGCAGTATTTT. This rearrangement joins TRBV4-2 to TRBJ2-3; the D gene is possibly TRBD1 (6 bases). The germline V and J ends were trimmed by 0 bases and 2 bases, with 9 bases remaining between them. Germline assignment: CDR1 LGHNA and CDR2 YNFKEQ. The CDR3 is 15 residues long.

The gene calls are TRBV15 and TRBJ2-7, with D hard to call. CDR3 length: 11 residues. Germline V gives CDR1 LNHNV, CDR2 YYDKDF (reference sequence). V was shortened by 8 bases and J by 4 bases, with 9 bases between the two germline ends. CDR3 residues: CATGPSYEQYF. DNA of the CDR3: TGTGCCACCGGGCCGAGTTACGAGCAGTACTTC.

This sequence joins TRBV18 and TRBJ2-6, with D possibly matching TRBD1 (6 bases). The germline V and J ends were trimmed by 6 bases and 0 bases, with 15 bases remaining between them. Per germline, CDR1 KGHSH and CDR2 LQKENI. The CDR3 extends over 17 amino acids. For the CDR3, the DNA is TGTGCCAGCTCTCCGATTGGACAGACCTCTGGGGCCAACGTCCTGACTTTC. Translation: CASSPIGQTSGANVLTF.

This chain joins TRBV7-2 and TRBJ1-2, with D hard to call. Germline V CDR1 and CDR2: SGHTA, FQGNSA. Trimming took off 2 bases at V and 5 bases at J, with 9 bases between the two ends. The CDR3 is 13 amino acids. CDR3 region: CASSLNAKYGYTF. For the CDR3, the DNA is TGTGCCAGCAGCTTAAACGCCAAGTATGGCTACACCTTC.

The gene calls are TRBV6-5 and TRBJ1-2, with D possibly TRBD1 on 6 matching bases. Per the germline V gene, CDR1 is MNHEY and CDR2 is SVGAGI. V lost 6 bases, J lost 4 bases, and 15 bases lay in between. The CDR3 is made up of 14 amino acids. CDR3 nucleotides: TGTGCCAGCAGCAAAACTCAGGGGAGCTATGGCTACACCTTC. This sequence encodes CASSKTQGSYGYTF.

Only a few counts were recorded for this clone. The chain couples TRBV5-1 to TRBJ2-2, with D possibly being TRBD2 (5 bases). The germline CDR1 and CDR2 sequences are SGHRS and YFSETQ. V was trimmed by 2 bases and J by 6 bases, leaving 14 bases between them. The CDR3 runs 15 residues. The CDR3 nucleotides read TGCGCCAGCAGCTTAGGGCAAGTACTAGCCGGGGAGCTGTTTTTT. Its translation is CASSLGQVLAGELFF.

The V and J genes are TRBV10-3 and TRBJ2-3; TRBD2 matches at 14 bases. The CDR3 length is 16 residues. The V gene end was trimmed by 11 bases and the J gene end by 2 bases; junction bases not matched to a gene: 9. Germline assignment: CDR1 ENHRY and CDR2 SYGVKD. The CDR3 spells CASRPGLAGDTDTQYF. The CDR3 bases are TGTGCCTCTCGCCCGGGACTAGCGGGGGACACAGATACGCAGTATTTT.

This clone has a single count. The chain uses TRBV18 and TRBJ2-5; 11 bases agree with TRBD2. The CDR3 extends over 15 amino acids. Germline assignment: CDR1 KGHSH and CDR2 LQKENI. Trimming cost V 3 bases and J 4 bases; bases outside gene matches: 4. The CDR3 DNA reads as TGTGCCAGCTCACCTAGCGGGGGGGCCGCAGAGACCCAGTACTTC. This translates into CASSPSGGAAETQYF. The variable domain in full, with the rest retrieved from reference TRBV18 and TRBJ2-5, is NAGVMQNPRHLVRRRGQEARLRCSPMKGHSHVYWYRQLPEEGLKFMVYLQKENIIDESGMPKERFSAEFPKEGPSILRIQQVVRGDSAAYFCASSPSGGAAETQYFGPGTRLLVL.

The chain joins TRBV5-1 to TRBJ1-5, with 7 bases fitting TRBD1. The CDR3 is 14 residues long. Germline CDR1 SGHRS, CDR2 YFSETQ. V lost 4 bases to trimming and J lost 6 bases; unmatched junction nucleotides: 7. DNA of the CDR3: TGCGCCAGCAGCCCTGGACAGGCGGGTCAGCCCCAGCATTTT. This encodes CASSPGQAGQPQHF.

The chain's CDR3 is CASSGRASSQGPRTDTQYF. The CDR3 coding sequence is TGTGCCAGCAGCGGGCGGGCCTCCAGCCAGGGACCGCGCACAGATACGCAGTATTTT. V gene TRBV7-6 combines with J gene TRBJ2-3; D assignment may be TRBD1 or TRBD2 (5 bases each). Between the trimmed V and J ends, which lost 5 bases and 1 base, there was a span of 25 bases. Germline V gene data show CDR1 as SGHVS and CDR2 as FNYEAQ. The CDR3 is made up of 19 amino acids.

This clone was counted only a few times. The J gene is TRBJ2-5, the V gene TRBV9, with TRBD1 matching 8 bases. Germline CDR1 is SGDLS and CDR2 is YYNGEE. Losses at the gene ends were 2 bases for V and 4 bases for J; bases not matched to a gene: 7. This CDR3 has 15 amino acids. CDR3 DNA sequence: TGTGCCAGCAGCGTCCAGGGGGCGCGGGGAGAGACCCAGTACTTC. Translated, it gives CASSVQGARGETQYF.

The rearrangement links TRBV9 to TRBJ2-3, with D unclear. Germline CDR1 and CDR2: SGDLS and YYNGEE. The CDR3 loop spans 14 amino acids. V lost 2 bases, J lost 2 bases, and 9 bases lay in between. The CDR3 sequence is CASSVIRNTDTQYF. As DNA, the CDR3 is TGTGCCAGCAGCGTGATTAGGAACACAGATACGCAGTATTTT.

The CDR3 DNA follows: TGTGCCAGCAGGGAGGACAGGGAAAGGTCGTATGGCTACACCTTC. This encodes CASREDRERSYGYTF. V usage is TRBV6-5 and J usage is TRBJ1-2; TRBD1 aligns across 8 bases. The CDR3 runs 15 residues. The V segment lost 6 bases and the J segment 5 bases; nucleotides outside the gene matches: 11. In germline, CDR1 is MNHEY, CDR2 SVGAGI.

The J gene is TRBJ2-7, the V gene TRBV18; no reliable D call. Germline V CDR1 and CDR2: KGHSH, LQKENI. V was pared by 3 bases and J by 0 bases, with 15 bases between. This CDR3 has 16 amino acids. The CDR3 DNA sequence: TGTGCCAGCTCACCCCCCCCCTCGAAGTGCTCCTACGAGCAGTACTTC. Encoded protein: CASSPPPSKCSYEQYF.

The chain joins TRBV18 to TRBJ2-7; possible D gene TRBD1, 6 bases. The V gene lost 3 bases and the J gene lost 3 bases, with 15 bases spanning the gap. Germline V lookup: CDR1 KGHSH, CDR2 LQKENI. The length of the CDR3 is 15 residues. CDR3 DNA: TGTGCCAGCTCACCCCGGGACACAACAGACTACGAGCAGTACTTC. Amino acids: CASSPRDTTDYEQYF.

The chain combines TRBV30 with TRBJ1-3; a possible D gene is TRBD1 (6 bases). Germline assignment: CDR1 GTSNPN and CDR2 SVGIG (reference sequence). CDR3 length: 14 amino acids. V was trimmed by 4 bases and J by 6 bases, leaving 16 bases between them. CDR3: CAWMVGGTINTIYF. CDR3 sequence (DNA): TGTGCCTGGATGGTAGGGGGGACTATAAACACCATATATTTT. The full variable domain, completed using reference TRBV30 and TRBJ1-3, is SQTIHQWPATLVQPVGSPLSLECTVEGTSNPNLYWYRQAAGRGLQLLFYSVGIGQISSEVPQNLSASRPQDRQFILSSKKLLLSDSGFYLCAWMVGGTINTIYFGEGSWLTVV.

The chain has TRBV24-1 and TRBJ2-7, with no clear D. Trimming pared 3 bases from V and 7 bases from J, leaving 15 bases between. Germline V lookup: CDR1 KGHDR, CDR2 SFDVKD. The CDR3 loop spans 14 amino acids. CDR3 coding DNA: TGTGCCACCAGTGATGCCCGAAACCGCTGGGAGCAGTACTTC. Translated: CATSDARNRWEQYF.

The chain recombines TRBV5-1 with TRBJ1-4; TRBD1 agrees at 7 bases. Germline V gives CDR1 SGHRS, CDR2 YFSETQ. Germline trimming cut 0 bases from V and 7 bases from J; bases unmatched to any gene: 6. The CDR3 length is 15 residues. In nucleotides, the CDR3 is TGCGCCAGCAGCTTGGTCGGCAGGGGGACTGAAAAACTGTTTTTT. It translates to CASSLVGRGTEKLFF.

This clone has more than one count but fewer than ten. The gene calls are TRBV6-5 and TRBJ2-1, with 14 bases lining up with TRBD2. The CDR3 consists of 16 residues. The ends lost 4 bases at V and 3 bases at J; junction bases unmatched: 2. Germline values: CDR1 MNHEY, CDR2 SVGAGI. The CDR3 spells CASSSGTSGSYNEQFF. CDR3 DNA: TGTGCCAGCAGTTCCGGGACTAGCGGGAGCTACAATGAGCAGTTCTTC.

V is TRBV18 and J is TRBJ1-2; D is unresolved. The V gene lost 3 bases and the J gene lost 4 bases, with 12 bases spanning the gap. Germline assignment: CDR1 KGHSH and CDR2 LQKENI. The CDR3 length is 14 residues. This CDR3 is CASSPPGQTYGYTF. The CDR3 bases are TGTGCCAGCTCACCCCCCGGCCAAACCTATGGCTACACCTTC.

CDR3 DNA: TGTGCCAGCAGTTTAGCGTGGAACAATGAGCAGTTCTTC. It codes for CASSLAWNNEQFF. The chain employs TRBV12-3 or TRBV12-4 and TRBJ2-1; no reliable D call. V dropped 0 bases and J dropped 5 bases, with 5 bases sitting between them. The CDR3 runs 13 residues.

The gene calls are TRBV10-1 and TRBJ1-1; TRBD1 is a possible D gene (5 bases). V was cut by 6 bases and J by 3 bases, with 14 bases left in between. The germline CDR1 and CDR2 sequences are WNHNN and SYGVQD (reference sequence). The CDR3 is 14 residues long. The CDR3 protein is CASRMGVTDTEAFF. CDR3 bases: TGCGCCAGCAGAATGGGGGTAACGGACACTGAAGCTTTCTTT.

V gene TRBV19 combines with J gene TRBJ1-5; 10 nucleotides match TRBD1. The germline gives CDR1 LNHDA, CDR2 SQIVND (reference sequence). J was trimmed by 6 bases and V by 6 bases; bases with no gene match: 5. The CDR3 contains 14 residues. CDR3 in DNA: TGTGCCAGTAGGGGACAGGGGAGTCGTCAGCCCCAGCATTTT. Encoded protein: CASRGQGSRQPQHF.

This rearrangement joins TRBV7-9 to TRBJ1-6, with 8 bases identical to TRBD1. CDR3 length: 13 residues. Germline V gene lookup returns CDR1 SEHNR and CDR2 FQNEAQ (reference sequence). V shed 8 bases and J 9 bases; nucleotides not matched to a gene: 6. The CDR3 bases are TGTGCCAGCTCGGAGACAGGGGTTTCACCCCTCCACTTT. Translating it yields CASSETGVSPLHF.

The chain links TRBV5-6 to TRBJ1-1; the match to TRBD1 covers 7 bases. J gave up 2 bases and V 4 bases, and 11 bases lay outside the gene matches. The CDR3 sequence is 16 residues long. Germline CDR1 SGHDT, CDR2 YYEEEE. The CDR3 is CASSVNKGTANTEAFF. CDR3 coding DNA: TGTGCCAGCAGCGTCAATAAGGGGACAGCCAACACTGAAGCTTTCTTT.